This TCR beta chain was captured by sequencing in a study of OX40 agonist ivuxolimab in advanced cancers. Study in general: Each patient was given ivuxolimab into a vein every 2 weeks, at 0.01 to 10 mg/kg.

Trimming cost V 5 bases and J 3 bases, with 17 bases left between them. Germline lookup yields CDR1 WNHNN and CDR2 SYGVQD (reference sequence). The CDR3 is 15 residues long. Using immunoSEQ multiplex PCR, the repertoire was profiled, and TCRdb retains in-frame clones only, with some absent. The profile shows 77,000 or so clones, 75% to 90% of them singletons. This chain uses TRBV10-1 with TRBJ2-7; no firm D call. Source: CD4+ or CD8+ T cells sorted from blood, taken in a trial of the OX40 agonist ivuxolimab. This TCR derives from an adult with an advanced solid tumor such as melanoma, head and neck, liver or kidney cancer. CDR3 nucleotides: TGCGCCAGCAGTTGGGGATGCCCTGTCTTCTACGAGCAGTACTTC. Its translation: CASSWGCPVFYEQYF.